Each of the 20 T cell receptor beta chains below was sequenced from the same sample in a study of T cell responses to AZD1222 COVID-19 vaccine. Here immunoSEQ multiplex PCR was the method, and the copy in TCRdb shows in-frame clones only, minus some. The sample holds 200,000 to 250,000 clones; about 95% are singletons and the top ten take roughly 1.8%. The sample consisted of peripheral blood, taken 28 days after the second dose of the MenACWY control vaccine. The receptors originated from an adult who received the MenACWY meningococcal vaccine as a control.

The V and J genes are TRBV24-1 and TRBJ2-1; TRBD2 agrees at 10 bases. The length of the CDR3 is 18 residues. CDR1 KGHDR and CDR2 SFDVKD come from the germline V gene. After removal of 2 bases from V and 0 bases from J, the junction contained 6 bases not matched to a gene. CDR3 amino acids: CATSDWRTSGGSYNEQFF. The CDR3 coding sequence is TGTGCCACCAGTGATTGGCGGACTAGCGGCGGCTCCTACAATGAGCAGTTCTTC.

V is TRBV7-2 and J is TRBJ2-7; 7 nucleotides agree with TRBD1. There are 14 residues in the CDR3. V trimming: 4 bases; J trimming: 3 bases; junction bases outside the gene matches: 6. Germline V lookup: CDR1 SGHTA, CDR2 FQGNSA. The CDR3 sequence: CASSSLTGSYEQYF. In nucleotides, the CDR3 is TGTGCCAGCAGCTCCCTGACAGGGAGCTACGAGCAGTACTTC.

This sequence joins TRBV9 and TRBJ1-1; D gene unclear. The CDR3 is 15 residues long. Trimming pared 2 bases from V and 5 bases from J, leaving 16 bases between. The V gene's germline CDR1 is SGDLS and CDR2 YYNGEE. The CDR3 sequence: CASSVTSGGETEAFF. In nucleotides, the CDR3 is TGTGCCAGCAGCGTGACGTCGGGCGGCGAAACTGAAGCTTTCTTT.

This clone was detected only once. V is TRBV30 and J is TRBJ2-1; 7 bases are a match to TRBD2. The length of the CDR3 is 15 residues. Germline V lookup: CDR1 GTSNPN, CDR2 SVGIG (reference sequence). The V and J ends lost 2 bases and 5 bases, in that order; junction bases with no gene match: 9. CDR3 sequence (DNA): TGTGCCTGGAGTCCGCGACTAGCCGGGGACAATGAGCAGTTCTTC. Its protein product is CAWSPRLAGDNEQFF. Looking up the rest from reference TRBV30 and TRBJ2-1 gives the full variable domain: SQTIHQWPATLVQPVGSPLSLECTVEGTSNPNLYWYRQAAGRGLQLLFYSVGIGQISSEVPQNLSASRPQDRQFILSSKKLLLSDSGFYLCAWSPRLAGDNEQFFGPGTRLTVL.

This chain uses TRBV30 with TRBJ2-2, with D unclear. V was cut by 5 bases and J by 4 bases, with 5 bases left in between. The CDR3 runs to 11 residues. The germline V gene has CDR1 GTSNPN and CDR2 SVGIG (reference sequence). CDR3 region: CAWATTGELFF. The CDR3 DNA reads as TGTGCCTGGGCAACCACCGGGGAGCTGTTTTTT. Variable domain in full (rest from reference TRBV30 and TRBJ2-2): SQTIHQWPATLVQPVGSPLSLECTVEGTSNPNLYWYRQAAGRGLQLLFYSVGIGQISSEVPQNLSASRPQDRQFILSSKKLLLSDSGFYLCAWATTGELFFGEGSRLTVL.

This chain links TRBV18 with TRBJ1-1, with D unresolved. The V gene lost 3 bases and the J gene lost 4 bases, with 15 bases spanning the gap. Germline CDR1 and CDR2: KGHSH and LQKENI. This CDR3 is 15 amino acids long. The CDR3 DNA follows: TGTGCCAGCTCACCTGTTGAGCGGGGAGGCACTGAAGCTTTCTTT. This gives the protein CASSPVERGGTEAFF.

J is TRBJ2-1 and V is TRBV9; D gene unclear. The CDR3 loop spans 13 amino acids. The V and J ends lost 1 base and 7 bases respectively, with 9 bases between them. Germline V gene data show CDR1 as SGDLS and CDR2 as YYNGEE. CDR3 bases: TGTGCCAGCAGCGTACGTGGGGAAAATGAGCAGTTCTTC. Translation gives CASSVRGENEQFF.

V and J are TRBV29-1 and TRBJ2-5; maybe TRBD1 (6 bases). Germline CDR1 and CDR2: SQVTM and ANQGSEA. This CDR3 has 12 residues. Trimming took off 7 bases at V and 1 base at J, with 10 bases between the two ends. The CDR3 DNA is TGCAGCGCGGGGACACCCCAAGAGACCCAGTACTTC. It encodes CSAGTPQETQYF. The full variable domain, its missing parts supplied by reference TRBV29-1 and TRBJ2-5, is SAVISQKPSRDICQRGTSLTIQCQVDSQVTMMFWYRQQPGQSLTLIATANQGSEATYESGFVIDKFPISRPNLTFSTLTVSNMSPEDSSIYLCSAGTPQETQYFGPGTRLLVL.

V is TRBV28 and J is TRBJ1-5; the D gene is possibly TRBD1 (5 bases). The CDR3 is 15 amino acids. The germline V and J ends were trimmed by 2 bases and 2 bases, with 10 bases remaining between them. CDR1 and CDR2 from the germline V gene are MDHEN and SYDVKM. The CDR3 region has the DNA TGTGCCAGCAGTTTACCAGGGTTGGGCAATCAGCCCCAGCATTTT. Encoded protein: CASSLPGLGNQPQHF.

The V call is TRBV6-1, the J call TRBJ1-5; D unclear. Trimming removed 2 bases at V and 0 bases at J, with 8 bases between. The CDR3 contains 15 residues. Germline-derived CDR1 and CDR2 are MNHNS and SASEGT. The CDR3 loop is CASSENRNSNQPQHF. CDR3 sequence (DNA): TGTGCCAGCAGTGAAAATAGGAATAGCAATCAGCCCCAGCATTTT.

The sample holds one count of this clone. This rearrangement joins TRBV19 to TRBJ1-1; D unresolved. Trimming pared 6 bases from V and 0 bases from J, leaving 11 bases between. This CDR3 has 14 amino acids. Germline V gene data show CDR1 as LNHDA and CDR2 as SQIVND (reference sequence). The DNA for the CDR3 is TGTGCCAGTAGCCGACCAACTTTGAACACTGAAGCTTTCTTT. Amino acid sequence: CASSRPTLNTEAFF.

The chain employs TRBV19 and TRBJ2-6; 12 nucleotides match TRBD1. CDR3 length: 16 residues. Trimming removed 8 bases from V and 2 bases from J; junction bases left unmatched: 4. Per germline, CDR1 LNHDA and CDR2 SQIVND (reference sequence). CDR3: CASDGTGGAGANVLTF. The CDR3 bases are TGTGCCAGTGACGGGACAGGGGGCGCTGGGGCCAACGTCCTGACTTTC.

The rearrangement uses TRBV6-5 and TRBJ2-1; TRBD2 might be the D (5 bases). Germline assignment: CDR1 MNHEY and CDR2 SVGAGI. CDR3 length: 13 residues. V gave up 6 bases and J gave up 5 bases, with 11 bases separating them. CDR3 DNA: TGTGCCAGCAGGATGGCCGGGAACAATGAGCAGTTCTTC. Translated: CASRMAGNNEQFF.

The V and J genes are TRBV28 and TRBJ2-3; D not resolved. Germline V gives CDR1 MDHEN, CDR2 SYDVKM. V was pared by 5 bases and J by 6 bases, with 15 bases between. The CDR3 loop spans 14 amino acids. The CDR3 is CASSDPSGGDTQYF. CDR3 nucleotides: TGTGCCAGCAGTGACCCCTCCGGCGGCGATACGCAGTATTTT. The entire variable domain, with the rest obtained from reference TRBV28 and TRBJ2-3, is as follows: DVKVTQSSRYLVKRTGEKVFLECVQDMDHENMFWYRQDPGLGLRLIYFSYDVKMKEKGDIPEGYSVSREKKERFSLILESASTNQTSMYLCASSDPSGGDTQYFGPGTRLTVL.

The chain couples TRBV21-1 to TRBJ2-1; the listed D gene, TRBD2, was not tested against the DNA. TRBV21-1 is flagged as a pseudogene. The CDR3 is made up of 18 amino acids. The CDR3 region has the DNA TGTGCCAGCAGCAAAGGGACTAGCGGGAGAGGGTTCTACAATGAGCAGTTCTTC. This encodes CASSKGTSGRGFYNEQFF.

J is TRBJ1-3 and V is TRBV5-1; 7 nucleotides line up with TRBD1. CDR1 and CDR2 from the germline V gene are SGHRS and YFSETQ. CDR3 length equals 14 residues. The trim removed 3 bases at V and 2 bases at J, leaving 2 bases unmatched. Here the CDR3 DNA reads TGCGCCAGCAGCTCTGGACAGGCTGGAAACACCATATATTTT. Protein sequence: CASSSGQAGNTIYF. The entire variable domain, with the rest obtained from reference TRBV5-1 and TRBJ1-3, is as follows: KAGVTQTPRYLIKTRGQQVTLSCSPISGHRSVSWYQQTPGQGLQFLFEYFSETQRNKGNFPGRFSGRQFSNSRSEMNVSTLELGDSALYLCASSSGQAGNTIYFGEGSWLTVV.

This chain joins TRBV6-5 and TRBJ1-6, with D possibly TRBD1 on 6 matching bases. The CDR3 runs 15 residues. Germline-derived CDR1 and CDR2 are MNHEY and SVGAGI. Trimming stripped 4 bases from V and 8 bases from J, with 15 bases between. Here the CDR3 DNA reads TGTGCCAGCAGTTCGACGCGGGACACTCATTCACCCCTCCACTTT. It encodes CASSSTRDTHSPLHF.

Written as DNA, the CDR3 is TGTGCCAGCAGCTTGGCCGGAACGGAAAATTCACCCCTCCACTTT. Protein product: CASSLAGTENSPLHF. This chain connects TRBV5-4 to TRBJ1-6; the D is unclear. Germline V CDR1 and CDR2: SGHNT, YYREEE (reference sequence). With 0 bases removed from V and 7 bases from J, the gap between germline ends came to 11 bases. The CDR3 has 15 amino acids.

The table lists this clone with a count of one. The chain is built from TRBV3-1 (or the pseudogene TRBV3-2) and TRBJ2-7, with no clear D. The germline V gene has CDR1 LGHDT and CDR2 YNNKEL (reference sequence). V dropped 2 bases and J dropped 6 bases, with 5 bases sitting between them. The length of the CDR3 is 11 residues. CDR3 sequence: CASSQIGEQYF. The CDR3 DNA sequence: TGTGCCAGCAGCCAAATCGGCGAGCAGTACTTC.

This clone was seen a handful of times. CDR3 nucleotide sequence: TGTGCCAGCAGTGAAACGGCAGGGGGTCAGCCCCAGCATTTT. It is translated as CASSETAGGQPQHF. The rearrangement links TRBV6-1 to TRBJ1-5, with 7 nucleotides matching TRBD1. The junction had 4 bases not matched to a gene; V was cut back by 2 bases and J by 6 bases. This CDR3 is 14 amino acids long. Germline assignment: CDR1 MNHNS and CDR2 SASEGT.